These 27 T cell receptor beta chains were all obtained from the same sample, sequenced in a study of beta chain features in type 1 diabetes. The isolated RNA, all of it, was reverse transcribed, so expressed TCRB transcripts were what got sequenced. Repertoires were generated with immunoSEQ multiplex PCR, while TCRdb's copy carries only in-frame clones and drops some. This table holds 250,000 to 400,000 clones, around 15% found once. Sequencing used central memory CD4+ T cells from blood. These receptors were collected from a man between 25 and 39 years old in good health.

This clone occurred a few times. This chain joins TRBV27 and TRBJ1-5; D is possibly TRBD1 (6 bases). Deletions cut 1 base from V and 2 bases from J, with 18 bases between. Germline V gene sequence: CDR1 MNHEY, CDR2 SMNVEV (reference sequence). The CDR3 is 18 residues long. CDR3 nucleotides: TGTGCCAGCAGTTTATATCCCAAACAGGGCGGAGGCAATCAGCCCCAGCATTTT. It specifies CASSLYPKQGGGNQPQHF.

The V and J genes are TRBV5-1 and TRBJ1-1; D is perhaps TRBD1 (5 bases). The ends were cut back, 4 bases at V and 3 bases at J, with 13 bases in the middle. CDR3 size: 14 residues. Germline values: CDR1 SGHRS, CDR2 YFSETQ. CDR3 coding DNA: TGCGCCAGCAGCCCCCGCGGGGGGGACACTGAAGCTTTCTTT. Translating gives CASSPRGGDTEAFF.

A few counts support this clone. The V gene is TRBV7-3, the J gene TRBJ2-5; D not resolved. The ends were cut back, 5 bases at V and 1 base at J, with 14 bases in the middle. This CDR3 contains 15 residues. CDR1 is SGHTA, CDR2 FQGTGA, per germline. The CDR3 loop is CASSLSPGGQETQYF. DNA for the CDR3: TGTGCCAGCAGCCTGAGCCCCGGCGGCCAAGAGACCCAGTACTTC. The full variable domain, completed using reference TRBV7-3 and TRBJ2-5, is GAGVSQTPSNKVTEKGKYVELRCDPISGHTALYWYRQSLGQGPEFLIYFQGTGAADDSGLPNDRFFAVRPEGSVSTLKIQRTERGDSAVYLCASSLSPGGQETQYFGPGTRLLVL.

A few counts support this clone. V usage is TRBV11-1 and J usage is TRBJ2-6; the match to TRBD2 covers 8 bases. Germline CDR1 is SGHAT and CDR2 is FQDESV (reference sequence). There are 18 residues in the CDR3. With 4 bases clipped from V and 1 base from J, the junction kept 9 bases outside the gene matches. The CDR3 protein is CASSSVAGLSSGANVLTF. In DNA, the CDR3 is TGTGCCAGCAGCTCTGTAGCGGGACTATCATCTGGGGCCAACGTCCTGACTTTC.

The J gene is TRBJ1-2, the V gene TRBV18; D is possibly TRBD1 (5 bases). CDR3 size: 14 residues. V lost 5 bases and J lost 3, with 13 bases in between. Per germline, CDR1 KGHSH and CDR2 LQKENI. The CDR3 DNA is TGTGCCAGCTCATCTGAAGGGGCGGACTATGGCTACACCTTC. It codes for CASSSEGADYGYTF.

V is TRBV6-6 and J is TRBJ2-1; D may be TRBD2 (6 bases). CDR3 size: 14 residues. V lost 6 bases and J 10 bases, leaving 19 bases between the germline ends. Per the germline V gene, CDR1 is MNHNY and CDR2 is SVGAGI (reference sequence). The CDR3: CASSPGPSRGEQFF. For the CDR3, the DNA is TGTGCCAGCAGCCCCGGACCGTCCCGGGGGGAGCAGTTCTTC.

This clone was seen a few times. The chain employs TRBV5-1 and TRBJ2-3, with TRBD2 matching over 7 bases. V lost 6 bases to trimming and J lost 1 base; unmatched junction nucleotides: 14. CDR1 is SGHRS and CDR2 is YFSETQ in the germline V gene. This CDR3 contains 17 residues. The CDR3 reads CASKDFLSRGGTDTQYF. In nucleotides, the CDR3 is TGCGCCAGCAAGGACTTCCTCTCTCGGGGGGGCACAGATACGCAGTATTTT.

The V and J genes are TRBV28 and TRBJ1-1; D perhaps matches TRBD1 (6 bases). This CDR3 region has 11 residues. Germline V lookup: CDR1 MDHEN, CDR2 SYDVKM. Trimming took 5 bases from V and 11 from J, leaving 12 bases between them. CDR3 nucleotides: TGTGCCAGCAGTCCAGGGGCTCGGGCTTTCTTT. Its protein is CASSPGARAFF.

This clone was seen ten or more times. The rearrangement uses TRBV2 and TRBJ1-2; D uncertain. V was clipped by 4 bases and J by 2 bases, with 14 bases between them. The germline V gene encodes CDR1 SNHLY and CDR2 FYNNEI. The CDR3 is made up of 15 amino acids. CDR3 region: CASSVGSRRNYGYTF. Here the CDR3 DNA reads TGTGCCAGCAGTGTGGGTTCTCGGAGGAACTATGGCTACACCTTC. Filled out from reference TRBV2 and TRBJ1-2, the complete variable domain reads EPEVTQTPSHQVTQMGQEVILRCVPISNHLYFYWYRQILGQKVEFLVSFYNNEISEKSEIFDDQFSVERPDGSNFTLKIRSTKLEDSAMYFCASSVGSRRNYGYTFGSGTRLTVV.

J is TRBJ1-2 and V is TRBV25-1; D may be TRBD1 (6 bases). V lost 7 bases to trimming and J lost 8 bases, with 11 bases between them. Looked up from germline, CDR1 is MGHDK and CDR2 is SYGVNS. There are 11 residues in the CDR3. The CDR3 DNA reads TGTGCCAGCACCCGGGACACCGGCTACACCTTC. It yields the protein CASTRDTGYTF.

The chain joins TRBV11-2 to TRBJ2-1; D is unresolved. Deletions cut 0 bases from V and 9 bases from J, with 6 bases between. The CDR3 has 12 amino acids. CDR1 and CDR2 (germline): SGHAT, FQNNGV. DNA for the CDR3: TGTGCCAGCAGCTTAGAGGTGGGTGAGCAGTTCTTC. Its translation is CASSLEVGEQFF.

The V and J genes are TRBV5-1 and TRBJ2-5, with 11 bases lining up with TRBD2. This CDR3 contains 14 residues. V was pared by 8 bases and J by 1 base, with 4 bases of the junction left unmatched. The germline gives CDR1 SGHRS, CDR2 YFSETQ. CDR3 amino acids: CASGTSGFQETQYF. DNA for the CDR3: TGCGCCAGTGGGACTAGCGGATTCCAAGAGACCCAGTACTTC.

J is TRBJ2-7 and V is TRBV4-3; D could derive from TRBD1 or TRBD2 (5 bases each). CDR1 and CDR2 from the germline V gene are LGHNA and YSLEER. This CDR3 comprises 15 residues. The V and J ends lost 0 bases and 3 bases respectively, with 12 bases between them. The CDR3 is CASSQEPGRSYEQYF. In nucleotides, the CDR3 is TGCGCCAGCAGCCAAGAGCCGGGACGGAGCTACGAGCAGTACTTC.

This clone was observed a handful of times. The V call is TRBV19, the J call TRBJ1-4, with TRBD1 matching over 7 bases. V was clipped by 3 bases and J by 8 bases; unmatched bases: 6. CDR3 size: 14 residues. The germline V gene has CDR1 LNHDA and CDR2 SQIVND (reference sequence). This chain's CDR3 is CASSMRQGREKLFF. CDR3 sequence (DNA): TGTGCCAGTAGTATGCGACAGGGACGGGAAAAACTGTTTTTT.

The rearrangement uses TRBV9 and TRBJ2-3, with 10 bases identical to TRBD2. J lost 4 bases, V lost 4 bases, and 3 bases had no gene match. The CDR3 is 14 residues long. Per germline, CDR1 SGDLS and CDR2 YYNGEE. The chain's CDR3 is CASSISGRADTQYF. CDR3 bases: TGTGCCAGCAGCATCAGCGGGAGGGCAGATACGCAGTATTTT.

CDR3 residues: CASSFSGYTDTQYF. In DNA, the CDR3 is TGTGCCAGCAGCTTCTCAGGATACACAGATACGCAGTATTTT. The chain is built from TRBV7-3 and TRBJ2-3, with D unresolved. Per the germline V gene, CDR1 is SGHTA and CDR2 is FQGTGA. The ends were cut back, 3 bases at V and 2 bases at J, with 9 bases in the middle. The CDR3 totals 14 residues.

In this sample, this clone turned up a few times. One end of the junction is discordant with germline, which a read error may explain. The V and J genes are TRBV6-1 and TRBJ2-1; the D gene is possibly TRBD2 (6 bases). There are 15 residues in the CDR3. Germline V gene lookup returns CDR1 MNHNS and CDR2 SASEGT. CDR3 DNA sequence: TGTGCCATCAGTGTAAGACTAGATTTCGTTTCTGAGCAGTTCTTC. Its protein product is CAISVRLDFVSEQFF.

The table lists this clone with a few counts. The chain joins TRBV4-3 to TRBJ1-2; D perhaps matches TRBD1 (6 bases). This CDR3 contains 15 residues. V lost 5 bases, J lost 0 bases, and 13 bases lay in between. CDR1 and CDR2 (germline): LGHNA, YSLEER. This CDR3 is CASSVGRGANYGYTF. The DNA for the CDR3 is TGCGCCAGCAGCGTCGGAAGGGGGGCTAACTATGGCTACACCTTC.

J is TRBJ1-2 and V is TRBV7-2; D not resolved. This CDR3 region has 13 residues. Per germline, CDR1 SGHTA and CDR2 FQGNSA. The ends were cut back, 4 bases at V and 2 bases at J, with 8 bases in the middle. CDR3 amino acids: CASSSRQNYGYTF. In DNA form, the CDR3 reads TGTGCCAGCAGCTCCAGACAAAACTATGGCTACACCTTC.

This clone was observed many times. This chain uses TRBV5-5 with TRBJ1-1; 7 nucleotides line up with TRBD1. Germline V gene lookup returns CDR1 SGHKS and CDR2 YYEKEE (reference sequence). The junction had 10 bases not matched to a gene; V was cut back by 5 bases and J by 6 bases. The CDR3 consists of 14 residues. Here the CDR3 DNA reads TGTGCCAGCAGTAAGAACACAGGGGTCGCTGAAGCTTTCTTT. Translation gives CASSKNTGVAEAFF.

The chain combines TRBV25-1 with TRBJ2-7; TRBD2 aligns across 8 bases. CDR3 length: 13 residues. V gave up 6 bases and J gave up 0 bases; unmatched junction bases: 1. The germline gives CDR1 MGHDK, CDR2 SYGVNS. As DNA, the CDR3 is TGTGCCAGCAGCGGGGGGGCCTCCTACGAGCAGTACTTC. It translates to CASSGGASYEQYF.

This clone counts as medium-sized. This chain uses TRBV4-1 with TRBJ1-4, with 9 nucleotides matching TRBD1. The length of the CDR3 is 15 residues. The germline gives CDR1 MGHRA, CDR2 YSYEKL. The trim removed 4 bases at V and 8 bases at J, leaving 8 bases unmatched. CDR3 region: CASSPFGQGIEKLFF. DNA of the CDR3: TGCGCCAGCAGCCCCTTCGGACAGGGGATAGAAAAACTGTTTTTT.

The chain recombines TRBV12-5 with TRBJ1-1, with TRBD1 matching 10 bases. The CDR3 extends over 15 amino acids. Trimming cost V 6 bases and J 1 base; bases outside gene matches: 5. Germline-derived CDR1 and CDR2 are LGHNT and FRNRAP. The CDR3 region has the DNA TGTGCTAGTGGACCCCGGACAGGGGGGAACACTGAAGCTTTCTTT. It yields the protein CASGPRTGGNTEAFF.

The V gene is TRBV11-2, the J gene TRBJ1-5; TRBD1 is a possible D gene (5 bases). Trimming pared 0 bases from V and 6 bases from J, leaving 12 bases between. The V gene's germline CDR1 is SGHAT and CDR2 FQNNGV. The CDR3 sequence is 15 residues long. In nucleotides, the CDR3 is TGTGCCAGCAGCTTAGATCCGAGGGGCGGTCAGCCCCAGCATTTT. Translated, it gives CASSLDPRGGQPQHF.

V usage is TRBV7-2 and J usage is TRBJ2-2, with TRBD2 matching over 12 bases. The trim removed 8 bases at V and 5 bases at J, leaving 6 bases unmatched. The CDR3 length is 15 residues. Germline V gene sequence: CDR1 SGHTA, CDR2 FQGNSA. As DNA, the CDR3 is TGTGCCAGCCGCCAGACTAGCGGGAGAACCGGGGAGCTGTTTTTT. It translates to CASRQTSGRTGELFF.

The chain combines TRBV28 with TRBJ1-4, with 7 bases matching TRBD1. Germline CDR1 is MDHEN and CDR2 is SYDVKM. This CDR3 is built from 16 residues. Trimming removed 6 bases from V and 4 bases from J; junction bases left unmatched: 11. This CDR3 is CASSSGTDRFNEKLFF. CDR3 DNA: TGTGCCAGCAGCAGTGGGACGGACAGGTTTAATGAAAAACTGTTTTTT.

This clone was seen more than once but under ten times. The chain has TRBV7-2 and TRBJ2-5; TRBD2 is a possible D gene (5 bases). The CDR3 runs to 11 residues. Germline values: CDR1 SGHTA, CDR2 FQGNSA. Between the trimmed V and J ends, which lost 5 bases and 7 bases, there was a span of 8 bases. The CDR3 DNA reads as TGTGCCAGCAGCGAACGGGGGACCCAGTACTTC. This sequence encodes CASSERGTQYF.